This section outlines one T cell receptor beta chain sequence together with its context. The antigen remains undetermined. The data stem from a study of identical twins. General study points: Out-of-frame TCR alpha sharing observed in monozygotic twins exceeded model estimates. With abundant cord blood beta clonotypes, insertions were fewer; memory repertoires showed no such pattern.

V lost 0 bases, J lost 1 base, and 11 bases lay in between. This CDR3 has 16 amino acids. CDR1 MNHNY and CDR2 SVGAGI come from the germline V gene (reference sequence). TCRdb analysed the 5' RACE reads with MiXCR anew, one entry per CDR3 protein. Among 1.5 million or so distinct CDR3 sequences listed, about 30% were seen once. This chain links TRBV6-6 with TRBJ2-3; no definite D call. The sequence was collected from a newborn girl in good health. Sample: cord blood. CDR3 in DNA: TGTGCCAGCAGTTACTCGTTAGTGCGGCGCACAGATACGCAGTATTTT. It encodes CASSYSLVRRTDTQYF.